A single sample is the source of the 26 T cell receptor beta chains below, sequenced in a study of T cells in Graves' hyperthyroidism and ophthalmopathy. Amplified regions were TCR beta CDR3 sequences from RNA transcripts. During a first-round RT-PCR of the TCR CDR3, the HTBI primer set was used. TCRdb reprocessed the multiplex PCR reads with MiXCR, giving one entry per CDR3 protein. The profile shows under 450,000 distinct CDR3 sequences, around 14% of them singletons. The sample was blood. The receptors shown here come from a young woman with Graves' hyperthyroidism.

This clonotype occurred many times. The J gene is TRBJ1-1, the V gene TRBV11-2, with D hard to call. Trimming cost V 5 bases and J 1 base, with 14 bases left between them. In germline, CDR1 is SGHAT, CDR2 FQNNGV. CDR3 size: 15 residues. CDR3 residues: CASSLSAAKNTEAFF. The CDR3 region has the DNA TGTGCCAGCAGCCTCAGCGCGGCCAAGAACACTGAAGCTTTCTTT.

In this sample, this clonotype turned up many times. Here the CDR3 DNA reads TGTGCCAGCTACCGGAGGGAGGACACCGGGGAGCTGTTTTTT. It encodes CASYRREDTGELFF. This chain connects TRBV12-3 or TRBV12-4 to TRBJ2-2, with D perhaps TRBD2 (6 bases). The CDR3 has 14 amino acids. V dropped 8 bases and J dropped 3 bases, with 13 bases sitting between them.

This clonotype was counted ten times or more. The V and J genes are TRBV12-3 or TRBV12-4 and TRBJ1-4; TRBD1 matches 8 bases. The CDR3 consists of 15 residues. J was trimmed by 3 bases and V by 6 bases; bases with no gene match: 6. The CDR3 is CASRPTGGPNEKLFF. Here the CDR3 DNA reads TGTGCCAGCAGGCCCACAGGGGGTCCTAATGAAAAACTGTTTTTT.

On this clonotype itself: This may come from a read error, since a much larger clone is one base off. The chain joins TRBV20-1 to TRBJ2-1, with 9 bases identical to TRBD2. Per germline, CDR1 DFQATT and CDR2 SNEGSKA (reference sequence). The CDR3 runs to 17 residues. For the CDR3, the DNA is TGCAGTGCTGGAGAACCCCCCGGGACTAGCCCTAAGAATGAGCAGTTCTTC. This sequence encodes CSAGEPPGTSPKNEQFF.

This clonotype was found a few times. The rearrangement joins TRBV6-1 to TRBJ1-3; D is ambiguous. V was trimmed by 10 bases and J by 0 bases, leaving 10 bases between them. CDR1 is MNHNS and CDR2 is SASEGT in the germline V gene. The CDR3 spans 13 residues. The CDR3 bases are TGTGCCACCTCTTCTCGCTCTGGAAACACCATATATTTT. Protein product: CATSSRSGNTIYF.

The table lists this clonotype with a few counts. The CDR3 DNA reads as TGTGCCAGCAGCGTTGATCCCGGCAATGAGCAGTTCTTC. Encoded protein: CASSVDPGNEQFF. V is TRBV9 and J is TRBJ2-1; D unclear. This CDR3 has 13 amino acids. Trimming cost V 2 bases and J 6 bases, with 9 bases left between them. The germline gives CDR1 SGDLS, CDR2 YYNGEE.

Ten or more counts support this clonotype. The gene calls are TRBV20-1 and TRBJ1-2, with TRBD1 as a possible D gene (5 bases). V lost 1 base and J lost 3, with 15 bases in between. Germline values: CDR1 DFQATT, CDR2 SNEGSKA (reference sequence). The CDR3 has 15 residues. The CDR3 spells CSARGLGGSYYGYTF. The DNA of the CDR3 is TGCAGTGCTAGAGGACTGGGGGGGTCCTACTATGGCTACACCTTC.

This rearrangement joins TRBV6-1 to TRBJ2-4; TRBD1 or TRBD2 may be the D gene (9 bases each). This CDR3 contains 19 residues. CDR1 is MNHNS and CDR2 is SASEGT in the germline V gene. The V and J ends lost 1 base and 3 bases respectively, with 22 bases between them. DNA of the CDR3: TGTGCCAGCAGTGAAGAGACAGGGGGGGTAGCGGGAGACAAAAACATTCAGTACTTC. It yields the protein CASSEETGGVAGDKNIQYF.

V is TRBV9 and J is TRBJ1-3; D is perhaps TRBD1 (5 bases). The CDR3 totals 16 residues. The V end was cut by 0 bases, the J end by 1 base, with 11 bases between. The germline V gene has CDR1 SGDLS and CDR2 YYNGEE. As DNA, the CDR3 is TGTGCCAGCAGCGTAGTTCAGGGTTTATCTGGAAACACCATATATTTT. Translation: CASSVVQGLSGNTIYF.

CDR3 nucleotides: TGTGCCAGCAGCTTAGCGGGAACAGGCATCAGCAATCAGCCCCAGCATTTT. The encoded protein is CASSLAGTGISNQPQHF. The chain carries TRBV11-3 and TRBJ1-5; the D gene is possibly TRBD1 (5 bases). Per germline, CDR1 SGHNT and CDR2 YENEEA. The V and J ends lost 1 base and 1 base respectively, with 14 bases between them. The CDR3 runs 17 residues.

The rearrangement joins TRBV7-2 to TRBJ2-5; D perhaps matches TRBD1 (5 bases). V was clipped by 1 base and J by 4 bases, with 13 bases between them. CDR1 is SGHTA, CDR2 FQGNSA, per germline. CDR3 size: 15 residues. Written as DNA, the CDR3 is TGTGCCAGCAGCTTAGTGCGGACAATCTCAGAGACCCAGTACTTC. It encodes CASSLVRTISETQYF. Variable domain in full (rest from reference TRBV7-2 and TRBJ2-5): GAGVSQSPSNKVTEKGKDVELRCDPISGHTALYWYRQSLGQGLEFLIYFQGNSAPDKSGLPSDRFSAERTGGSVSTLTIQRTQQEDSAVYLCASSLVRTISETQYFGPGTRLLVL.

The rearrangement links TRBV7-9 to TRBJ2-1; TRBD1 agrees at 7 bases. Germline CDR1 reads SEHNR; CDR2 reads FQNEAQ (reference sequence). J lost 0 bases, V lost 5 bases, and 7 bases had no gene match. This CDR3 contains 16 residues. The DNA for the CDR3 is TGTGCCAGCAGCCGAGGGACAGCTAGCTCCTACAATGAGCAGTTCTTC. Residues: CASSRGTASSYNEQFF. The entire variable domain, with the rest obtained from reference TRBV7-9 and TRBJ2-1, is as follows: DTGVSQNPRHKITKRGQNVTFRCDPISEHNRLYWYRQTLGQGPEFLTYFQNEAQLEKSRLLSDRFSAERPKGSFSTLEIQRTEQGDSAMYLCASSRGTASSYNEQFFGPGTRLTVL.

This clonotype was detected many times. V is TRBV20-1 and J is TRBJ2-3; D is unclear. Per the germline V gene, CDR1 is DFQATT and CDR2 is SNEGSKA (reference sequence). The CDR3 extends over 12 amino acids. The V end was cut by 2 bases, the J end by 2 bases, with 5 bases between. DNA for the CDR3: TGCAGTGCTAGAATTCTCACAGATACGCAGTATTTT. Amino acids: CSARILTDTQYF.

The V call is TRBV7-3, the J call TRBJ2-2, with D hard to call. The CDR3 runs to 15 residues. CDR1 is SGHTA, CDR2 FQGTGA, per germline. V shed 10 bases and J shed 0 bases, with 15 bases lying between them. The CDR3 nucleotides are TGTGCCACCCACCCGACTGGAGCGAACACCGGGGAGCTGTTTTTT. Protein sequence: CATHPTGANTGELFF. Together with reference TRBV7-3 and TRBJ2-2, the CDR3 gives the full variable domain: GAGVSQTPSNKVTEKGKYVELRCDPISGHTALYWYRQSLGQGPEFLIYFQGTGAADDSGLPNDRFFAVRPEGSVSTLKIQRTERGDSAVYLCATHPTGANTGELFFGEGSRLTVL.

V gene TRBV7-9 combines with J gene TRBJ1-2, with 7 bases that match TRBD1. Trimming cost V 3 bases and J 5 bases; bases outside gene matches: 9. Germline V lookup: CDR1 SEHNR, CDR2 FQNEAQ (reference sequence). CDR3 length equals 15 residues. The CDR3 region has the DNA TGTGCCAGCAGCTTGTCAGGGGGGGGTAAATATGGCTACACCTTC. Its protein product is CASSLSGGGKYGYTF.

Many counts were recorded for this clonotype. The gene calls are TRBV28 and TRBJ2-5, with D possibly matching TRBD2 (5 bases). Trimming removed 1 base at V and 2 bases at J, with 11 bases between. Germline loops: CDR1 MDHEN, CDR2 SYDVKM. The CDR3 loop spans 15 amino acids. DNA for the CDR3: TGTGCCAGCAGTTTATCAGCGGCAGAACAAGAGACCCAGTACTTC. It translates to CASSLSAAEQETQYF.

The sample holds many counts of this clonotype. V and J are TRBV3-1 and TRBJ2-1, with D unresolved. Germline lookup yields CDR1 LGHDT and CDR2 YNNKEL (reference sequence). Trimming took 1 base from V and 10 from J, leaving 8 bases between them. CDR3 length: 12 amino acids. CDR3 nucleotide sequence: TGTGCCAGCAGCCAAGGACTGGTCGAGCAGTTCTTC. It encodes CASSQGLVEQFF.

The chain links TRBV11-2 to TRBJ2-4, with D unclear. Germline loops: CDR1 SGHAT, CDR2 FQNNGV. The CDR3 runs to 17 residues. Between the trimmed V and J ends, which lost 2 bases and 7 bases, there was a span of 21 bases. The chain's CDR3 is CASSLPRFIKTKNIQYF. The DNA of the CDR3 is TGTGCCAGCAGCTTACCTCGGTTTATTAAAACTAAGAACATTCAGTACTTC. The full variable domain, rest sourced from reference TRBV11-2 and TRBJ2-4, is EAGVAQSPRYKIIEKRQSVAFWCNPISGHATLYWYQQILGQGPKLLIQFQNNGVVDDSQLPKDRFSAERLKGVDSTLKIQPAKLEDSAVYLCASSLPRFIKTKNIQYFGAGTRLSVL.

The gene calls are TRBV4-3 and TRBJ1-5; no firm D call. The CDR3 covers 15 residues. In germline, CDR1 is LGHNA, CDR2 YSLEER. V gave up 2 bases and J gave up 2 bases, with 10 bases separating them. CDR3 sequence: CASSQSSVGNQPQHF. The CDR3 bases are TGCGCCAGCAGCCAATCAAGCGTAGGCAATCAGCCCCAGCATTTT.

For this clonotype: A read error is possible here, since a much larger clone lies one base away. The J gene is TRBJ2-7, the V gene TRBV5-1, with 8 positions matching TRBD1. The germline V gene encodes CDR1 SGHRS and CDR2 YFSETQ. This CDR3 has 14 residues. In nucleotides, the CDR3 is TGCGCCAGCACCCCGGGCCAGGGGGCCTACGAGCAGCACTTC. It translates to CASTPGQGAYEQHF.

This chain uses TRBV19 with TRBJ1-1; maybe TRBD1 (5 bases). Looked up from germline, CDR1 is LNHDA and CDR2 is SQIVND (reference sequence). The CDR3 has 13 residues. V was cut by 3 bases and J by 4 bases, with 9 bases left in between. CDR3 protein: CASSIGGFTEAFF. In DNA form, the CDR3 reads TGTGCCAGTAGTATTGGGGGTTTCACTGAAGCTTTCTTT.

The chain joins TRBV4-1 to TRBJ2-7; 12 bases map to TRBD2. The V and J ends lost 4 bases and 4 bases, in that order; junction bases with no gene match: 8. Per the germline V gene, CDR1 is MGHRA and CDR2 is YSYEKL. The CDR3 spans 16 residues. CDR3 region: CASSLRLAGEKYEQYF. DNA of the CDR3: TGCGCCAGCAGCCTACGACTAGCGGGAGAGAAATACGAGCAGTACTTC.

This clonotype was picked up many times. This chain uses TRBV2 with TRBJ1-4; D is unclear. The CDR3 is made up of 12 amino acids. Germline CDR1 and CDR2: SNHLY and FYNNEI. The ends were cut back, 7 bases at V and 7 bases at J, with 10 bases in the middle. The chain's CDR3 is CASKSRGEKLFF. The DNA of the CDR3 is TGTGCCAGCAAGTCACGAGGTGAAAAACTGTTTTTT.

The chain couples TRBV9 to TRBJ1-5; D is unresolved. From germline, CDR1 is SGDLS and CDR2 YYNGEE. The V and J ends lost 0 bases and 5 bases respectively, with 12 bases between them. This CDR3 is built from 15 residues. The CDR3 loop is CASSVGFGGDQPQHF. CDR3 DNA: TGTGCCAGCAGCGTAGGGTTCGGTGGGGATCAGCCCCAGCATTTT.

The chain combines TRBV9 with TRBJ1-5; D call uncertain. The CDR3 has 13 residues. V was pared by 0 bases and J by 7 bases, with 8 bases between. Germline assignment: CDR1 SGDLS and CDR2 YYNGEE. The CDR3 here is CASSVEEGQPQHF. CDR3 bases: TGTGCCAGCAGCGTAGAGGAGGGCCAGCCCCAGCATTTT.

A few counts support this clonotype. The chain recombines TRBV7-3 with TRBJ2-5, with 12 bases matching TRBD2. Germline CDR1 is SGHTA and CDR2 is FQGTGA. This CDR3 is built from 15 residues. V lost 5 bases, J lost 4 bases, and 5 bases stayed unmatched. CDR3 loop: CASSTTSGSAETQYF. Here the CDR3 DNA reads TGTGCCAGCAGCACGACTAGCGGGAGTGCAGAGACCCAGTACTTC.